Below, 27 T cell receptor beta chains from the same sample are listed, as sequenced in a study of radiation and T cells in renal cell carcinoma. Treatment given: 15 Gy SBRT to primary tumor, nephrectomy 4 weeks later. The repertoire was sequenced with immunoSEQ multiplex PCR; TCRdb's copy has only in-frame clones and lacks some. The sample carries 10,000 to 15,000 clones, around 35% recorded once. Material: tumor tissue, obtained from a patient whose treatment included radiotherapy and nephrectomy. All receptors derive from a man in his 60s with renal cell carcinoma.

The chain links TRBV7-6 to TRBJ2-3; 7 bases are a match to TRBD2. V dropped 4 bases and J dropped 3; count of bases not matched to a gene: 10. Germline V gene sequence: CDR1 SGHVS, CDR2 FNYEAQ. This CDR3 region has 16 residues. The CDR3 reads CASSSSGRGITDTQYF. The CDR3 nucleotides read TGTGCCAGCAGCTCCTCCGGGCGGGGGATAACAGATACGCAGTATTTT.

This clone came up many times. The rearrangement links TRBV29-1 to TRBJ2-5, with D hard to call. CDR1 is SQVTM, CDR2 ANQGSEA, per germline. The length of the CDR3 is 15 residues. V was pared by 0 bases and J by 4 bases, with 15 bases between. The CDR3: CSVEDPFGRLETQYF. CDR3 sequence (DNA): TGCAGCGTTGAAGACCCCTTTGGCAGACTAGAGACCCAGTACTTC.

The chain joins TRBV4-1 to TRBJ2-3; D remains ambiguous. V lost 3 bases to trimming and J lost 0 bases, with 10 bases between them. This CDR3 contains 15 residues. Germline V lookup: CDR1 MGHRA, CDR2 YSYEKL. CDR3 region: CASSHLQDSTDTQYF. The CDR3 DNA reads TGCGCCAGCAGCCACCTACAAGATAGCACAGATACGCAGTATTTT.

In its sample, this clone was seen many times. The chain uses TRBV29-1 and TRBJ2-7; the match to TRBD1 covers 12 bases. The CDR3 loop spans 13 amino acids. Trimming removed 4 bases from V and 6 bases from J; junction bases left unmatched: 4. Looked up from germline, CDR1 is SQVTM and CDR2 is ANQGSEA. The CDR3 nucleotides read TGCAGCGTTGGGGACAGGGGGCCTAGCGAGCAGTACTTC. Its translation: CSVGDRGPSEQYF.

The rearrangement links TRBV30 to TRBJ1-1; possibly TRBD1 for D (5 bases). The V gene's germline CDR1 is GTSNPN and CDR2 SVGIG (reference sequence). This CDR3 contains 13 residues. V was trimmed by 5 bases and J by 1 base, leaving 11 bases between them. CDR3 amino acids: CAWGAGWNTEAFF. DNA for the CDR3: TGTGCCTGGGGGGCCGGGTGGAACACTGAAGCTTTCTTT. Variable domain in full (rest from reference TRBV30 and TRBJ1-1): SQTIHQWPATLVQPVGSPLSLECTVEGTSNPNLYWYRQAAGRGLQLLFYSVGIGQISSEVPQNLSASRPQDRQFILSSKKLLLSDSGFYLCAWGAGWNTEAFFGQGTRLTVV.

A remark on this clone: The germline gene is not matched at one end of the junction; a read error may be the cause. The chain combines TRBV19 with TRBJ1-2; D unclear. CDR3 length: 13 residues. Looked up from germline, CDR1 is LNHDA and CDR2 is SQIVND (reference sequence). In DNA form, the CDR3 reads TGTGCCAGCAGTAGCGCCTTTGGGTATGGCTACACCTTC. Its protein is CASSSAFGYGYTF.

This chain links TRBV19 with TRBJ1-2; D is ambiguous. Per the germline V gene, CDR1 is LNHDA and CDR2 is SQIVND (reference sequence). This CDR3 is 17 amino acids long. The V and J ends lost 1 base and 0 bases respectively, with 15 bases between them. CDR3 sequence reads: CASSIVVRQAANYGYTF. In DNA, the CDR3 is TGTGCCAGTAGTATAGTAGTTAGGCAGGCGGCTAACTATGGCTACACCTTC.

This chain uses TRBV15 with TRBJ1-6; D is unresolved. The CDR3 sequence is 13 residues long. Per the germline V gene, CDR1 is LNHNV and CDR2 is YYDKDF (reference sequence). The germline V and J ends were trimmed by 6 bases and 4 bases, with 7 bases remaining between them. CDR3 nucleotides: TGTGCCACCAGAGAAGGGTATAATTCACCCCTCCACTTT. Translated, it gives CATREGYNSPLHF.

The chain has TRBV18 and TRBJ2-3; 7 positions match TRBD2. Looked up from germline, CDR1 is KGHSH and CDR2 is LQKENI. The CDR3 loop spans 15 amino acids. The V and J ends lost 5 bases and 0 bases, in that order; junction bases with no gene match: 5. CDR3 amino acids: CASSTRGSSTDTQYF. In DNA form, the CDR3 reads TGTGCCAGCTCAACGCGGGGGTCTAGCACAGATACGCAGTATTTT.

This clone was seen a few times. The chain combines TRBV10-3 with TRBJ2-5; 9 bases fit TRBD1. The CDR3 length is 15 residues. J gave up 10 bases and V 10 bases, and 19 bases lay outside the gene matches. From germline, CDR1 is ENHRY and CDR2 SYGVKD. The CDR3 spells CATRTPDRGTEGQYF. CDR3 nucleotides: TGTGCCACGCGAACCCCGGACAGGGGAACAGAAGGCCAGTACTTC.

By share, this clone counts as medium-sized (0.01 to 0.1%). V is TRBV27 and J is TRBJ1-1; D call uncertain. This CDR3 comprises 14 residues. Germline CDR1 MNHEY, CDR2 SMNVEV (reference sequence). V was trimmed by 6 bases and J by 1 base, leaving 12 bases between them. In nucleotides, the CDR3 is TGTGCCAGCAGGAGGAGTTCGGGGAACACTGAAGCTTTCTTT. Translated, it gives CASRRSSGNTEAFF.

This rearrangement joins TRBV6-6 to TRBJ1-1; D unresolved. Germline loops: CDR1 MNHNY, CDR2 SVGAGI (reference sequence). V lost 5 bases to trimming and J lost 6 bases, with 7 bases between them. CDR3 size: 11 residues. This CDR3 is CASSTTAEAFF. The CDR3 DNA sequence: TGTGCCAGCAGTACGACCGCTGAAGCTTTCTTT.

This clone was detected only a few times. This sequence joins TRBV1 and TRBJ2-5; the table assigns TRBD2, which was not confirmed against the DNA. TRBV1 is a listed pseudogene. The CDR3 extends over 17 amino acids. CDR3 DNA sequence: TGCACCAGCAGCCAAGATCACCAAGCGGGGGTTTTTGAGACCCAGTACTTC. It is translated as CTSSQDHQAGVFETQYF.

The gene calls are TRBV2 and TRBJ2-5; D is perhaps TRBD2 (5 bases). The CDR3 sequence is 13 residues long. Trimming took 2 bases from V and 7 from J, leaving 11 bases between them. Germline lookup yields CDR1 SNHLY and CDR2 FYNNEI. This CDR3 reads CASSETGDTTQYF. The CDR3 nucleotides read TGTGCCAGCAGTGAAACCGGGGATACGACCCAGTACTTC.

The rearrangement joins TRBV29-1 to TRBJ2-6; D perhaps matches TRBD2 (6 bases). From germline, CDR1 is SQVTM and CDR2 ANQGSEA. This CDR3 contains 14 residues. V lost 3 bases and J lost 4, with 10 bases in between. Here the CDR3 reads CSVEEGTGANVLTF. The CDR3, as DNA: TGCAGCGTTGAGGAGGGGACCGGGGCCAACGTCCTGACTTTC.

This clone is medium-sized within its sample. The chain joins TRBV5-6 to TRBJ2-7, with D unresolved. CDR3 length: 14 residues. V dropped 0 bases and J dropped 2 bases, with 9 bases sitting between them. Germline assignment: CDR1 SGHDT and CDR2 YYEEEE. CDR3 bases: TGTGCCAGCAGCTTGGATCCGGATACCTACGAGCAGTACTTC. This encodes CASSLDPDTYEQYF.

This clone appeared many times. The gene calls are TRBV4-2 and TRBJ1-5; D call uncertain. The CDR3 is 12 amino acids. Trimming cost V 1 base and J 9 bases, with 7 bases left between them. Germline CDR1 and CDR2: LGHNA and YNFKEQ. The CDR3 loop is CASSQGVGPQHF. In nucleotides, the CDR3 is TGTGCCAGCAGCCAAGGAGTGGGGCCCCAGCATTTT.

The V call is TRBV14, the J call TRBJ1-2, with TRBD1 matching 8 bases. Germline loops: CDR1 SGHDN, CDR2 FVKESK. With 5 bases clipped from V and 2 bases from J, the junction kept 4 bases outside the gene matches. This CDR3 has 14 residues. CDR3 residues: CASSSRTGNYGYTF. The CDR3 DNA reads TGTGCCAGCAGCTCCCGGACAGGGAACTATGGCTACACCTTC.

This clone was counted a single time. This chain links TRBV7-2 with TRBJ2-5, with 8 bases identical to TRBD1. V was clipped by 6 bases and J by 4 bases; unmatched bases: 7. The CDR3 sequence is 14 residues long. CDR1 is SGHTA and CDR2 is FQGNSA in the germline V gene. CDR3 DNA sequence: TGTGCCAGCAGGTCTCCAGGGGGCGGAGAGACCCAGTACTTC. Encoded protein: CASRSPGGGETQYF. The variable domain in full, with the rest retrieved from reference TRBV7-2 and TRBJ2-5, is GAGVSQSPSNKVTEKGKDVELRCDPISGHTALYWYRQSLGQGLEFLIYFQGNSAPDKSGLPSDRFSAERTGGSVSTLTIQRTQQEDSAVYLCASRSPGGGETQYFGPGTRLLVL.

This clone is medium-sized. The chain recombines TRBV7-6 with TRBJ2-3; D is ambiguous. Trimming shortened V by 6 bases and J by 4 bases, and 11 bases separated the two germline ends. Germline assignment: CDR1 SGHVS and CDR2 FNYEAQ. The CDR3 is made up of 13 amino acids. CDR3 nucleotide sequence: TGTGCCAGCAGTTCCCGCAGTGCAGATACGCAGTATTTT. As protein: CASSSRSADTQYF.

CDR3 amino acids: CASRGGDDTQYF. As DNA, the CDR3 is TGTGCCAGCAGGGGTGGCGACGATACGCAGTATTTT. The gene calls are TRBV9 and TRBJ2-3, with no clear D. Looked up from germline, CDR1 is SGDLS and CDR2 is YYNGEE. CDR3 length: 12 residues. V was cut by 5 bases and J by 6 bases, with 10 bases left in between.

This clone is categorized as large. The chain links TRBV5-4 to TRBJ2-2; 8 nucleotides agree with TRBD2. V was clipped by 4 bases and J by 4 bases; unmatched bases: 6. This CDR3 spans 15 amino acids. CDR1 is SGHNT, CDR2 YYREEE, per germline (reference sequence). CDR3 protein: CASSQSGSGTGELFF. The CDR3 bases are TGTGCCAGCAGCCAGAGCGGGAGTGGCACCGGGGAGCTGTTTTTT.

The chain links TRBV9 to TRBJ2-3, with no clear D. V gave up 4 bases and J gave up 2 bases, with 14 bases separating them. Germline CDR1 reads SGDLS; CDR2 reads YYNGEE. The CDR3 is made up of 15 amino acids. In nucleotides, the CDR3 is TGTGCCAGCAGCCTTAGGCCCTTGCCCACAGATACGCAGTATTTT. It encodes CASSLRPLPTDTQYF.

The rearrangement uses TRBV18 and TRBJ1-1, with D tentatively TRBD1 (5 bases). This CDR3 has 15 amino acids. Trimming took off 6 bases at V and 3 bases at J, with 17 bases between the two ends. Germline lookup yields CDR1 KGHSH and CDR2 LQKENI. CDR3 DNA sequence: TGTGCCAGCTCGACCCGCGGGGGAGGGTACACTGAAGCTTTCTTT. It encodes CASSTRGGGYTEAFF.

This chain joins TRBV19 and TRBJ2-7; D tentatively fits TRBD1 or TRBD2 (5 bases each). The CDR3 extends over 11 amino acids. CDR1 and CDR2 from the germline V gene are LNHDA and SQIVND (reference sequence). V was pared by 3 bases and J by 7 bases, with 7 bases between. The CDR3 nucleotides are TGTGCCAGTAGTATGAGGGGAGAGCAGTACTTC. Translation: CASSMRGEQYF.

The chain joins TRBV28 to TRBJ1-2, with a weak D call TRBD1 (6 bases). CDR1 and CDR2 (germline): MDHEN, SYDVKM. This CDR3 is built from 14 residues. The V gene lost 4 bases and the J gene lost 7 bases, with 16 bases spanning the gap. CDR3 region: CASSWSGEVIGYTF. The CDR3 coding sequence is TGTGCCAGCAGTTGGTCAGGGGAAGTGATTGGCTACACCTTC.

The V call is TRBV6-5, the J call TRBJ1-2, with TRBD1 matching 7 bases. This CDR3 comprises 12 residues. V lost 10 bases to trimming and J lost 8 bases; unmatched junction nucleotides: 10. In germline, CDR1 is MNHEY, CDR2 SVGAGI. The chain's CDR3 is CATEGGQKGYTF. CDR3 DNA sequence: TGTGCCACGGAAGGGGGCCAGAAAGGCTACACCTTC.